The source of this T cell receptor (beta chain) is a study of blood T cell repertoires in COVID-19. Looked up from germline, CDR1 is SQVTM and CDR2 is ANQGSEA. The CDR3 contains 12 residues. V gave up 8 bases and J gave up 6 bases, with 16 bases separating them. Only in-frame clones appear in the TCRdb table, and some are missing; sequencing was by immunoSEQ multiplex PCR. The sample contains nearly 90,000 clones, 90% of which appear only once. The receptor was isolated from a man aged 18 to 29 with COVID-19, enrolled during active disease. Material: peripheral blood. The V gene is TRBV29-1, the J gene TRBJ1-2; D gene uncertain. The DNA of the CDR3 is TGCAGCACTCGGGGTTTTTACAATGGCTACACCTTC. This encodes CSTRGFYNGYTF.